The present T cell receptor (beta chain) was sequenced within a study of neoadjuvant nivolumab and ipilimumab in lung cancer. Broader study findings: Pathologic regression was not significantly tied to TCR clonality. TCR sequencing covered a small number of samples.

The CDR3 totals 14 residues. Trimming left V 0 bases short and J 4 bases short, with 9 bases between. CDR1 is MNHEY, CDR2 SVGAGI, per germline. On this clone: What it binds is unknown.

Libraries were prepared by immunoSEQ multiplex PCR; TCRdb keeps only in-frame clonotypes and omits some of them. This sample has 10,000 to 15,000 clones, with about two thirds found just once. The chain couples TRBV6-5 to TRBJ1-1; D is ambiguous. This specimen was peripheral blood, taken after neoadjuvant nivolumab, alone or with ipilimumab, at or shortly before surgery. This receptor was identified in an adult with non-small cell lung cancer. The CDR3, as DNA: TGTGCCAGCAGTTACTCGTTTAGGTTCACTGAAGCTTTCTTT. The encoded protein is CASSYSFRFTEAFF.